The T cell receptor (beta chain) described here comes from a study of immune characteristics of hereditary and idiopathic chronic pancreatitis. With respect to the entire study: The study profiled local pancreatic immune cells and TCRbeta repertoires in hereditary and idiopathic chronic pancreatitis compared with control organ donor pancreases. TCRbeta sequencing covered 4 or 5 control pancreases, 7 or 8 hereditary chronic pancreatitis pancreases and about six idiopathic chronic pancreatitis pancreases. The gDNA-based approach was chosen because it involved minimal in vitro experimental manipulation of pancreas-infiltrating T cells. Broad study findings and their caveats: Significantly increased TCRbeta repertoire diversity and reduced clonality were observed in both chronic pancreatitis groups relative to controls. Chronic pancreatitis caused by alcohol use was excluded from the study. Numbers of productive TCR rearrangements correlated positively with disease severity scores among under 15 chronic pancreatitis patients. Because patient tissue could be obtained only at the time of TPIAT, immune findings may have been influenced by differences in disease duration. Vbeta-Jbeta gene family usage, including TRBV10, TRBV19, TRBV23 and TRBV5, differed between hereditary and idiopathic chronic pancreatitis.

Library preparation was by the immunoSEQ multiplex PCR assay. The TCRbeta CDR3 region and neighboring sequences were amplified from pancreatic genomic DNA and then sequenced. Per the authors' processing: Repertoire diversity was assessed as a mean normalized Shannon-Wiener index, together with productive clonality and counts of productive rearrangements. The nonparametric Mann-Whitney U test was used to compare repertoire metrics between the control and chronic pancreatitis groups. A shared clonotype was defined as a CDR3beta sequence with the same amino acid composition and length across subjects. TCRdb stores this immuneACCESS table with in-frame sequences only. Part of the clones is absent; in the studies checked, under half of the shortfall reflects unresolved V genes, and no reason is known for the rest. V and J calls and clone size are those listed in that table; D and trimming were worked out from the DNA. The sample contains around 9,400 clones, more than 75% of them found a single time. The ten largest make up approximately 14% of the sample.

From a lookup of the germline V gene (reference sequence), CDR1 and CDR2 are SEHNR and FQNEAQ. The CDR3 numbers 18 residues from cysteine through phenylalanine. The retained sequence is limited to the CDR3, 54 bases, with the frame set at the first base. Deletion took 1 base off V and 2 bases off J, with a span of 17 bases between the germline ends. This clone was seen more than once but under ten times. Its specific antigen is unknown. It has no much larger one-base neighbor in the sample; base qualities were not kept. Pancreas tissue with chronic pancreatitis was obtained from patients having total pancreatectomy with islet autotransplantation (TPIAT). The chronic pancreatitis patients who were included had no known history of diabetes. Genomic DNA was extracted directly from bulk pancreas tissue, without T cell sorting, for TCRbeta sequencing. No particular cause of disease was identified in idiopathic chronic pancreatitis patients. Pancreas tissues from patients and organ donors were collected consecutively at two US centers.

This clonotype was sampled from a human donor with chronic pancreatitis. The chain is made from TRBV7-9 and TRBJ2-2; the D gene is unclear. Sequences were obtained from pancreas tissue with idiopathic chronic pancreatitis. The cell subset or site label here, explained by the study, means: chronic pancreatitis without an identified cause. The CDR3 protein sequence reads: CASSLDPSLHPNTGELFF. The DNA reads as follows: TGTGCCAGCAGCTTAGACCCCTCTCTACACCCTAACACCGGGGAGCTGTTTTTT.